The 29 T cell receptor beta chains presented below share a single source sample, sequenced in a study of blood T cell repertoires in COVID-19. TCRdb keeps only in-frame clones here, not all; method: immunoSEQ multiplex PCR. Of 150,000 to 200,000 clones listed, 75% to 80% were seen once; the top ten hold approximately 27%. The sample taken for sequencing was peripheral blood. The source of these receptors is a woman between 65 and 79 years old with acute or convalescent COVID-19.

The V and J genes are TRBV4-2 and TRBJ1-2; 7 bases match TRBD1. The V gene's germline CDR1 is LGHNA and CDR2 YNFKEQ. Losses at the gene ends were 5 bases for V and 3 bases for J; bases not matched to a gene: 6. This CDR3 contains 14 residues. CDR3 nucleotides: TGTGCCAGCAGCGAGGGACAGAGCTACTATGGCTACACCTTC. Its protein is CASSEGQSYYGYTF.

The chain couples TRBV5-1 to TRBJ1-5; 8 bases are a match to TRBD1. The germline CDR1 and CDR2 sequences are SGHRS and YFSETQ. CDR3 length: 13 amino acids. The J segment lost 6 bases and the V segment lost 4 bases, leaving 3 bases of the junction unmatched. The CDR3 loop reads CASSADRGQPQHF. The CDR3 nucleotides read TGCGCCAGCAGCGCAGACAGGGGTCAGCCCCAGCATTTT.

This sequence joins TRBV3-1 (or the pseudogene TRBV3-2) and TRBJ2-1, with D possibly matching TRBD2 (6 bases). This CDR3 region has 19 residues. Germline CDR1 and CDR2: LGHDT and YNNKEL (reference sequence). Trimming stripped 6 bases from V and 9 bases from J, with 33 bases between. CDR3 residues: CASRSGELASVPPYGEQFF. CDR3 bases: TGTGCCAGCAGAAGCGGCGAACTAGCATCGGTACCGCCGTACGGTGAGCAGTTCTTC.

J is TRBJ2-5 and V is TRBV2; 10 bases are a match to TRBD2. The CDR3 extends over 14 amino acids. CDR1 SNHLY and CDR2 FYNNEI come from the germline V gene. Trimming cost V 6 bases and J 5 bases; bases outside gene matches: 6. The CDR3 DNA reads TGTGCCAGCAGGAGCGGGAGGGCCCGGGAGACCCAGTACTTC. Its translation is CASRSGRARETQYF.

This chain uses TRBV20-1 with TRBJ2-1; 12 bases are a match to TRBD2. The CDR3 is made up of 15 amino acids. Unmatched junction bases numbered 6, after V lost 3 bases and J lost 6 bases. Germline V gene sequence: CDR1 DFQATT, CDR2 SNEGSKA (reference sequence). The CDR3 spells CSASRASGRANEQFF. The CDR3 nucleotides are TGCAGTGCTAGTAGGGCTAGCGGGAGGGCCAATGAGCAGTTCTTC.

The chain links TRBV14 to TRBJ2-1; 7 nucleotides align to TRBD1. The germline V gene has CDR1 SGHDN and CDR2 FVKESK. The CDR3 totals 13 residues. V gave up 4 bases and J gave up 8 bases; unmatched junction bases: 5. CDR3: CASSRDSRDEQFF. CDR3 DNA: TGTGCCAGCAGCCGGGACAGTCGGGATGAGCAGTTCTTC. The variable domain in full, with the rest retrieved from reference TRBV14 and TRBJ2-1, is EAGVTQFPSHSVIEKGQTVTLRCDPISGHDNLYWYRRVMGKEIKFLLHFVKESKQDESGMPNNRFLAERTGGTYSTLKVQPAELEDSGVYFCASSRDSRDEQFFGPGTRLTVL.

The chain couples TRBV6-5 to TRBJ1-6; D is undetermined. This CDR3 is built from 15 residues. V was clipped by 6 bases and J by 5 bases, with 14 bases between them. Germline V gene sequence: CDR1 MNHEY, CDR2 SVGAGI. The CDR3: CASRPGSPNNSPLHF. CDR3 DNA sequence: TGTGCCAGCAGGCCAGGTTCCCCAAATAATTCACCCCTCCACTTT.

The chain is built from TRBV19 and TRBJ2-3; 8 bases match TRBD1. The CDR3 extends over 15 amino acids. In germline, CDR1 is LNHDA, CDR2 SQIVND (reference sequence). J was trimmed by 4 bases and V by 8 bases; bases with no gene match: 11. The CDR3 DNA follows: TGTGCCAGTCGACGCAGGACAGGGCTCCCAGATACGCAGTATTTT. It yields the protein CASRRRTGLPDTQYF.

The CDR3 reads CASSTRGGSGATNEKLFF. DNA of the CDR3: TGTGCCAGTAGTACCCGTGGGGGGTCCGGTGCAACTAATGAAAAACTGTTTTTT. The chain links TRBV19 to TRBJ1-4; perhaps TRBD1 as D (5 bases). Trimming stripped 4 bases from V and 0 bases from J, with 18 bases between. CDR1 is LNHDA and CDR2 is SQIVND in the germline V gene (reference sequence). This CDR3 region has 18 residues.

The rearrangement uses TRBV2 and TRBJ2-3, with 12 positions matching TRBD2. Germline trimming cut 8 bases from V and 5 bases from J; bases unmatched to any gene: 8. This CDR3 spans 15 amino acids. Germline CDR1 SNHLY, CDR2 FYNNEI. The DNA for the CDR3 is TGTGCCAGCTGCAGACTAGCGGGAGAGGTAGATACGCAGTATTTT. As protein: CASCRLAGEVDTQYF. Looking up the rest from reference TRBV2 and TRBJ2-3 gives the full variable domain: EPEVTQTPSHQVTQMGQEVILRCVPISNHLYFYWYRQILGQKVEFLVSFYNNEISEKSEIFDDQFSVERPDGSNFTLKIRSTKLEDSAMYFCASCRLAGEVDTQYFGPGTRLTVL.

The V call is TRBV2, the J call TRBJ2-5, with a tentative D call TRBD1 (5 bases). The germline CDR1 and CDR2 sequences are SNHLY and FYNNEI. V lost 4 bases, J lost 4 bases, and 13 bases lay in between. CDR3 length equals 14 residues. This CDR3 is CASSAQGLRETQYF. The CDR3 DNA reads TGTGCCAGCAGTGCCCAGGGTCTGCGAGAGACCCAGTACTTC.

The chain combines TRBV5-1 with TRBJ1-3; a weak D match, TRBD1 (6 bases). Germline V CDR1 and CDR2: SGHRS, YFSETQ. Trimming took 4 bases from V and 3 from J, leaving 14 bases between them. This CDR3 spans 15 amino acids. DNA of the CDR3: TGCGCCAGCAGCCCGGACAGCCAAATTGGAAACACCATATATTTT. Protein: CASSPDSQIGNTIYF. The full variable domain, with the rest looked up from reference TRBV5-1 and TRBJ1-3, is KAGVTQTPRYLIKTRGQQVTLSCSPISGHRSVSWYQQTPGQGLQFLFEYFSETQRNKGNFPGRFSGRQFSNSRSEMNVSTLELGDSALYLCASSPDSQIGNTIYFGEGSWLTVV.

CDR3 protein: CASSVGAVVLYF. In nucleotides, the CDR3 is TGTGCCAGCAGTGTAGGGGCGGTCGTTCTGTACTTC. The chain employs TRBV2 and TRBJ2-7; TRBD1 is a possible D gene (5 bases). The CDR3 extends over 12 amino acids. Germline loops: CDR1 SNHLY, CDR2 FYNNEI. Trimming pared 4 bases from V and 12 bases from J, leaving 16 bases between.

This CDR3 reads CASSLVGRDNSPLHF. CDR3 bases: TGTGCCAGCAGCTTGGTAGGGCGGGATAATTCACCCCTCCACTTT. The chain carries TRBV5-4 and TRBJ1-6; D is uncertain. CDR3 length: 15 amino acids. Trimming stripped 0 bases from V and 5 bases from J, with 9 bases between. Germline assignment: CDR1 SGHNT and CDR2 YYREEE (reference sequence).

The count of this clone is one. The gene calls are TRBV7-2 and TRBJ2-7; D is perhaps TRBD1 (6 bases). CDR3 size: 13 residues. The V and J ends lost 1 base and 6 bases respectively, with 10 bases between them. Germline lookup yields CDR1 SGHTA and CDR2 FQGNSA. The chain's CDR3 is CASSLVGAREQYF. The DNA of the CDR3 is TGTGCCAGCAGCTTAGTGGGGGCACGCGAGCAGTACTTC.

This clone was counted a few times. This chain's CDR3 is CASRYSGTRGAGELFF. The CDR3 DNA is TGTGCCAGCAGATACTCCGGGACTAGAGGGGCCGGGGAGCTGTTTTTT. The rearrangement uses TRBV27 and TRBJ2-2, with 8 bases fitting TRBD2. V lost 6 bases, J lost 6 bases, and 12 bases stayed unmatched. The CDR3 is 16 amino acids. The V gene's germline CDR1 is MNHEY and CDR2 SMNVEV (reference sequence).

The rearrangement uses TRBV3-1 (or the pseudogene TRBV3-2) and TRBJ2-7, with 11 nucleotides matching TRBD1. The germline V gene has CDR1 LGHDT and CDR2 YNNKEL (reference sequence). The CDR3 is made up of 16 amino acids. V dropped 1 base and J dropped 4; count of bases not matched to a gene: 6. CDR3 in amino acids: CASSQGPGQGVYEQYF. CDR3 DNA: TGTGCCAGCAGCCAAGGTCCGGGACAGGGGGTTTACGAGCAGTACTTC.

The chain combines TRBV6-6 with TRBJ2-7, with TRBD1 matching 7 bases. The CDR3 is 16 residues long. In germline, CDR1 is MNHNY, CDR2 SVGAGI (reference sequence). V lost 3 bases and J lost 6; bases outside the gene matches: 14. CDR3 nucleotide sequence: TGTGCCAGCAGTTATTTGTCCACAGGGGAACGGGGCGAGCAGTACTTC. It translates to CASSYLSTGERGEQYF.

The V and J genes are TRBV5-1 and TRBJ2-1, with a tentative D call TRBD1 (6 bases). Germline lookup yields CDR1 SGHRS and CDR2 YFSETQ. Trimming stripped 4 bases from V and 3 bases from J, with 14 bases between. The CDR3 length is 15 residues. The CDR3 loop is CASSGQTQIYNEQFF. As DNA, the CDR3 is TGCGCCAGCAGCGGACAGACTCAGATCTACAATGAGCAGTTCTTC.

V usage is TRBV6-5 and J usage is TRBJ2-1, with 10 bases identical to TRBD2. The CDR3 runs 13 residues. V gave up 11 bases and J gave up 2 bases; unmatched junction bases: 3. CDR1 is MNHEY and CDR2 is SVGAGI in the germline V gene. This CDR3 is CAGLAEAYNEQFF. CDR3 coding DNA: TGTGCCGGACTAGCGGAAGCCTACAATGAGCAGTTCTTC.

The gene calls are TRBV5-1 and TRBJ2-2; TRBD2 might be the D (5 bases). The ends were cut back, 5 bases at V and 7 bases at J, with 24 bases in the middle. Looked up from germline, CDR1 is SGHRS and CDR2 is YFSETQ. CDR3 length: 17 residues. The CDR3 bases are TGCGCCAGCAGATCCCTCCGAGCGGAGGAGGAGGACGGGGAGCTGTTTTTT. Protein sequence: CASRSLRAEEEDGELFF.

The chain combines TRBV5-1 with TRBJ1-2, with TRBD1 matching 10 bases. From germline, CDR1 is SGHRS and CDR2 YFSETQ. J gave up 6 bases and V 1 base, and 9 bases lay outside the gene matches. This CDR3 has 16 residues. The CDR3 sequence: CASSLSPGQGLHGYTF. The CDR3 bases are TGCGCCAGCAGCTTGTCCCCGGGACAGGGGCTTCATGGCTACACCTTC.

This clone was observed a few times. V and J are TRBV2 and TRBJ2-7; D ambiguous. Trimming cost V 5 bases and J 1 base, with 9 bases left between them. CDR3 length equals 13 residues. In germline, CDR1 is SNHLY, CDR2 FYNNEI. The DNA of the CDR3 is TGTGCCAGCAGTTTCCCCAGTTCCTACGAGCAGTACTTC. This gives the protein CASSFPSSYEQYF.

The rearrangement links TRBV7-9 to TRBJ2-7; 10 bases match TRBD1. The ends lost 4 bases at V and 0 bases at J; junction bases unmatched: 9. The CDR3 extends over 17 amino acids. Germline assignment: CDR1 SEHNR and CDR2 FQNEAQ (reference sequence). Written as DNA, the CDR3 is TGTGCCAGCAGCTCAAACCCCCGGGACAGGGGCTCCTACGAGCAGTACTTC. It translates to CASSSNPRDRGSYEQYF.

This clone was recorded only once. The chain combines TRBV7-2 with TRBJ2-2; 8 bases line up with TRBD2. The J segment lost 3 bases and the V segment lost 0 bases, leaving 0 bases of the junction unmatched. Germline CDR1 is SGHTA and CDR2 is FQGNSA. There are 15 residues in the CDR3. The CDR3 is CASSLAGLDTGELFF. DNA for the CDR3: TGTGCCAGCAGCTTAGCGGGACTAGACACCGGGGAGCTGTTTTTT. Variable domain in full (rest from reference TRBV7-2 and TRBJ2-2): GAGVSQSPSNKVTEKGKDVELRCDPISGHTALYWYRQSLGQGLEFLIYFQGNSAPDKSGLPSDRFSAERTGGSVSTLTIQRTQQEDSAVYLCASSLAGLDTGELFFGEGSRLTVL.

The chain carries TRBV5-8 and TRBJ1-2; no definite D call. Germline V gene data show CDR1 as SGHTS and CDR2 as YDEGEE. V gave up 3 bases and J gave up 5 bases, with 20 bases separating them. The length of the CDR3 is 16 residues. CDR3 amino acids: CASSSNRGGFGYGYTF. CDR3 DNA sequence: TGTGCCAGCAGCTCTAATCGCGGAGGCTTTGGGTATGGCTACACCTTC.

This chain joins TRBV7-2 and TRBJ1-2; the match to TRBD1 covers 7 bases. V shed 5 bases, J shed 7 bases, and the junction held 7 bases outside the gene matches. The germline V gene has CDR1 SGHTA and CDR2 FQGNSA. This CDR3 region has 13 residues. This CDR3 is CASSPGGGGGYTF. DNA for the CDR3: TGTGCCAGCAGCCCCGGAGGGGGCGGTGGCTACACCTTC.

This clone has just a few counts. V and J are TRBV19 and TRBJ1-1; 8 nucleotides match TRBD1. Germline CDR1 reads LNHDA; CDR2 reads SQIVND (reference sequence). This CDR3 is 14 amino acids long. Losses at the gene ends were 4 bases for V and 6 bases for J; bases not matched to a gene: 7. The CDR3, as DNA: TGTGCCAGTAGTAGCCCCGGACAGGGCTCTGAAGCTTTCTTT. Translated, it gives CASSSPGQGSEAFF.

V gene TRBV9 combines with J gene TRBJ2-3; 14 bases are a match to TRBD2. CDR3 length: 16 amino acids. Germline CDR1 is SGDLS and CDR2 is YYNGEE. J gave up 6 bases and V 5 bases, and 8 bases lay outside the gene matches. The CDR3 region has the DNA TGTGCCAGCAGTCAGGGACTAGCGGGAGTTGCGGATACGCAGTATTTT. This translates into CASSQGLAGVADTQYF.